The 29 T cell receptor beta chains below come from one sample, sequenced in a study of graft-versus-host responses after intestinal transplantation. For these TCRs, the target antigens are not known. The data were produced by immunoSEQ multiplex PCR, yet TCRdb's version contains in-frame clones alone and is incomplete. The sample holds about 31,000 clones, roughly 83% seen once. Sequencing was performed on unstimulated CD8+ T cells sorted from spleen or lymph node cells, taken before intestinal transplant. The receptor source for this set is a human donor who received an intestinal transplant.

The chain uses TRBV5-1 and TRBJ2-2, with D hard to call. Germline values: CDR1 SGHRS, CDR2 YFSETQ. V shed 0 bases and J shed 4 bases, with 19 bases lying between them. This CDR3 has 18 amino acids. In DNA form, the CDR3 reads TGCGCCAGCAGCTTGGCCCTCAGACTGAACCTTGCCACCGGGGAGCTGTTTTTT. Amino acids: CASSLALRLNLATGELFF.

V usage is TRBV4-2 and J usage is TRBJ2-1; a weak D match, TRBD2 (6 bases). The length of the CDR3 is 15 residues. Germline loops: CDR1 LGHNA, CDR2 YNFKEQ. V was trimmed by 5 bases and J by 2 bases, leaving 13 bases between them. The CDR3 bases are TGTGCCAGCAGCTCGGAAAGCGGGCCCTACAATGAGCAGTTCTTC. Amino acid sequence: CASSSESGPYNEQFF.

The chain combines TRBV6-6 with TRBJ2-5; 12 bases are shared with TRBD2. The CDR3 spans 15 residues. V trimming: 7 bases; J trimming: 2 bases; junction bases outside the gene matches: 5. Germline values: CDR1 MNHNY, CDR2 SVGAGI (reference sequence). As DNA, the CDR3 is TGTGCCAGCACCTGGACTAGCGGGGCTCAAGAGACCCAGTACTTC. This translates into CASTWTSGAQETQYF.

The sample holds one count of this clone. This chain uses TRBV28 with TRBJ2-7, with D tentatively TRBD1 (6 bases). V dropped 6 bases and J dropped 6 bases, with 21 bases sitting between them. CDR1 and CDR2 (germline): MDHEN, SYDVKM. CDR3 length: 15 amino acids. For the CDR3, the DNA is TGTGCCAGCAGAGAAGACAGGCACCGTCTGGGCGAGCAGTACTTC. This encodes CASREDRHRLGEQYF.

This rearrangement joins TRBV4-2 to TRBJ2-1, with D possibly being TRBD2 (5 bases). Germline V lookup: CDR1 LGHNA, CDR2 YNFKEQ. Trimming shortened V by 4 bases and J by 1 base, and 11 bases separated the two germline ends. The CDR3 is 15 residues long. The CDR3 spells CASSLVTGSYNEQFF. The CDR3 bases are TGTGCCAGCAGCCTTGTTACGGGATCCTACAATGAGCAGTTCTTC.

Comments on this clone: A read error may produce the germline difference seen at one junction end. This chain links TRBV23-1 with TRBJ2-7, with D perhaps matching TRBD2 (6 bases). TRBV23-1 counts as an open reading frame of uncertain function. The CDR3 runs to 10 residues. CDR3 amino acids: CASSQSDGGF. The CDR3, as DNA: TGCGCCAGCAGTCAATCGGACGGAGGGTTC.

The V gene is TRBV7-9, the J gene TRBJ2-1; TRBD2 matches 8 bases. The CDR3 loop spans 17 amino acids. V lost 1 base to trimming and J lost 5 bases; unmatched junction nucleotides: 10. Germline values: CDR1 SEHNR, CDR2 FQNEAQ (reference sequence). CDR3 sequence reads: CASSLDLFGGADNEQFF. DNA of the CDR3: TGTGCCAGCAGCTTAGATCTCTTCGGGGGGGCAGACAATGAGCAGTTCTTC.

The CDR3 protein is CASSFGGLVNTGELFF. DNA of the CDR3: TGTGCCAGCAGTTTCGGGGGGTTAGTGAACACCGGGGAGCTGTTTTTT. This sequence joins TRBV27 and TRBJ2-2, with TRBD2 identical over 7 bases. Germline lookup yields CDR1 MNHEY and CDR2 SMNVEV (reference sequence). The CDR3 is made up of 16 amino acids. V lost 3 bases, J lost 1 base, and 5 bases stayed unmatched.

The chain uses TRBV25-1 and TRBJ2-1, with a tentative D call TRBD2 (5 bases). There are 15 residues in the CDR3. CDR1 and CDR2 from the germline V gene are MGHDK and SYGVNS. Trimming left V 1 base short and J 4 bases short, with 11 bases between. The CDR3 coding sequence is TGTGCCAGCAGTGAATCAGAGACTACGTACAATGAGCAGTTCTTC. Residues: CASSESETTYNEQFF. Variable domain in full (rest from reference TRBV25-1 and TRBJ2-1): EADIYQTPRYLVIGTGKKITLECSQTMGHDKMYWYQQDPGMELHLIHYSYGVNSTEKGDLSSESTVSRIRTEHFPLTLESARPSHTSQYLCASSESETTYNEQFFGPGTRLTVL.

The chain has TRBV5-1 and TRBJ2-3; 11 bases align to TRBD2. The length of the CDR3 is 16 residues. Germline V gene sequence: CDR1 SGHRS, CDR2 YFSETQ. The trim removed 3 bases at V and 3 bases at J, leaving 6 bases unmatched. CDR3 sequence reads: CASSSTSGGVTDTQYF. In DNA form, the CDR3 reads TGCGCCAGCAGCTCCACTAGCGGGGGTGTTACAGATACGCAGTATTTT.

The chain links TRBV27 to TRBJ1-3, with D maybe TRBD1 (5 bases). Germline V gene sequence: CDR1 MNHEY, CDR2 SMNVEV (reference sequence). The CDR3 has 14 residues. V dropped 3 bases and J dropped 2 bases, with 8 bases sitting between them. The CDR3 nucleotides are TGTGCCAGCAGTTTGATAGGGGCTGGAAACACCATATATTTT. Translating it yields CASSLIGAGNTIYF.

This rearrangement joins TRBV28 to TRBJ2-1; no definite D call. The CDR3 consists of 15 residues. V dropped 2 bases and J dropped 8 bases, with 16 bases sitting between them. Germline CDR1 is MDHEN and CDR2 is SYDVKM. The CDR3 DNA reads as TGTGCCAGCAGTTTAGACTGGATACCTACGGATGAGCAGTTCTTC. Encoded protein: CASSLDWIPTDEQFF.

The rearrangement joins TRBV28 to TRBJ2-2; D uncertain. CDR3 length: 14 residues. V lost 5 bases to trimming and J lost 5 bases, with 12 bases between them. CDR1 is MDHEN and CDR2 is SYDVKM in the germline V gene. CDR3 residues: CASSPLPVTGELFF. The CDR3 DNA follows: TGTGCCAGCAGTCCCCTACCGGTAACCGGGGAGCTGTTTTTT.

This rearrangement joins TRBV27 to TRBJ2-5; the match to TRBD1 covers 7 bases. The CDR3 has 13 residues. Germline-derived CDR1 and CDR2 are MNHEY and SMNVEV (reference sequence). V lost 8 bases, J lost 3 bases, and 6 bases stayed unmatched. CDR3 sequence (DNA): TGTGCCAGCTGTCATGACAGGGAAGAGACCCAGTACTTC. It encodes CASCHDREETQYF.

The genes are TRBV27 and TRBJ1-1; D is ambiguous. This CDR3 has 13 residues. The V gene lost 6 bases and the J gene lost 0 bases, with 8 bases spanning the gap. CDR1 and CDR2 from the germline V gene are MNHEY and SMNVEV (reference sequence). DNA for the CDR3: TGTGCCAGCAGGTCTTACTTGAACACTGAAGCTTTCTTT. It yields the protein CASRSYLNTEAFF.

The chain joins TRBV7-9 to TRBJ1-1; TRBD1 aligns across 9 bases. CDR1 is SEHNR, CDR2 FQNEAQ, per germline (reference sequence). There are 12 residues in the CDR3. Unmatched junction bases numbered 5, after V lost 10 bases and J lost 5 bases. In DNA, the CDR3 is TGTGCCATCGGGACAGGGCGGACTGAAGCTTTCTTT. Protein product: CAIGTGRTEAFF.

This chain connects TRBV28 to TRBJ2-2; a weak D match, TRBD2 (5 bases). The CDR3 is made up of 14 amino acids. Germline V gene sequence: CDR1 MDHEN, CDR2 SYDVKM. With 5 bases removed from V and 7 bases from J, the gap between germline ends came to 14 bases. The chain's CDR3 is CASSLGVAGGELFF. CDR3 DNA sequence: TGTGCCAGCAGTCTTGGAGTTGCGGGCGGGGAGCTGTTTTTT.

The V call is TRBV28, the J call TRBJ2-1; D remains unclear. The CDR3 has 14 amino acids. V lost 1 base and J lost 4, with 8 bases in between. Germline-derived CDR1 and CDR2 are MDHEN and SYDVKM. The CDR3 spells CASSLYGDYNEQFF. CDR3 DNA sequence: TGTGCCAGCAGTTTATATGGAGATTACAATGAGCAGTTCTTC.

V gene TRBV2 combines with J gene TRBJ2-2, with D uncertain. The V end was cut by 4 bases, the J end by 4 bases, with 4 bases between. CDR3 length: 12 amino acids. Germline V lookup: CDR1 SNHLY, CDR2 FYNNEI. The CDR3: CASSGVTGELFF. Written as DNA, the CDR3 is TGTGCCAGCAGTGGAGTCACCGGGGAGCTGTTTTTT.

The chain carries TRBV5-1 and TRBJ2-7; D is unclear. The ends were cut back, 4 bases at V and 0 bases at J, with 8 bases in the middle. Germline loops: CDR1 SGHRS, CDR2 YFSETQ. The CDR3 has 13 amino acids. Here the CDR3 DNA reads TGCGCCAGCAGCCCCGACTCCTCCTACGAGCAGTACTTC. Protein sequence: CASSPDSSYEQYF.

The chain is built from TRBV6-5 and TRBJ2-7; tentatively, D is TRBD2 (7 bases). The V end was cut by 6 bases, the J end by 0 bases, with 12 bases between. Germline CDR1 MNHEY, CDR2 SVGAGI. CDR3 length: 14 amino acids. As DNA, the CDR3 is TGTGCCAGCAGCGGGGGGCCAAGCTCCTACGAGCAGTACTTC. Translating gives CASSGGPSSYEQYF.

This rearrangement joins TRBV20-1 to TRBJ2-5; no clear D gene. This CDR3 has 10 amino acids. Per germline, CDR1 DFQATT and CDR2 SNEGSKA (reference sequence). The ends were cut back, 2 bases at V and 5 bases at J, with 3 bases in the middle. Here the CDR3 DNA reads TGCAGTGCTAGACTCGAGACCCAGTACTTC. This sequence encodes CSARLETQYF.

The CDR3 reads CAISDRMGRAGTDTQYF. The CDR3 coding sequence is TGTGCCATCAGTGACCGGATGGGGAGGGCGGGCACAGATACGCAGTATTTT. V usage is TRBV10-3 and J usage is TRBJ2-3, with 7 nucleotides matching TRBD2. This CDR3 is built from 17 residues. Unmatched junction bases numbered 10, after V lost 3 bases and J lost 1 base. CDR1 and CDR2 from the germline V gene are ENHRY and SYGVKD.

The chain carries TRBV19 and TRBJ2-3, with a weak D call TRBD1 (6 bases). With 6 bases removed from V and 3 bases from J, the gap between germline ends came to 19 bases. The CDR3 totals 16 residues. Germline lookup yields CDR1 LNHDA and CDR2 SQIVND (reference sequence). The CDR3 region has the DNA TGTGCCAGTAGGAGGACACAGGGAGATAGGACAGATACGCAGTATTTT. Translating it yields CASRRTQGDRTDTQYF.

CDR3 amino acids: CASSHPLQGRWETQYF. In DNA, the CDR3 is TGCGCCAGCAGCCACCCCTTACAGGGGAGGTGGGAGACCCAGTACTTC. The V and J genes are TRBV4-1 and TRBJ2-5; TRBD1 might be the D (7 bases). The germline CDR1 and CDR2 sequences are MGHRA and YSYEKL. Trimming took off 3 bases at V and 5 bases at J, with 19 bases between the two ends. This CDR3 has 16 residues.

This clone was recorded a few times. This chain links TRBV4-2 with TRBJ1-2, with D tentatively TRBD1 (6 bases). The CDR3 spans 13 residues. Germline-derived CDR1 and CDR2 are LGHNA and YNFKEQ. V lost 6 bases and J 4 bases, leaving 12 bases between the germline ends. The CDR3 here is CASRGGLGYGYTF. In DNA form, the CDR3 reads TGTGCCAGCAGGGGGGGGCTCGGCTATGGCTACACCTTC.

The chain couples TRBV6-4 to TRBJ2-3; D may be TRBD2 (6 bases). Trimming stripped 6 bases from V and 2 bases from J, with 15 bases between. The germline gives CDR1 MRHNA, CDR2 SNTAGT. CDR3 length: 15 amino acids. DNA for the CDR3: TGTGCCAGCAGCCCGGGAGAGGGAGACACAGATACGCAGTATTTT. This translates into CASSPGEGDTDTQYF.

The V and J genes are TRBV7-2 and TRBJ1-5, with D perhaps TRBD1 (5 bases). Germline V gene lookup returns CDR1 SGHTA and CDR2 FQGNSA. Deletions cut 5 bases from V and 9 bases from J, with 14 bases between. CDR3 length: 13 residues. This CDR3 reads CASSPGGNGPQHF. For the CDR3, the DNA is TGTGCCAGCAGCCCGGGGGGAAATGGGCCCCAGCATTTT.

The genes are TRBV27 and TRBJ1-3; no reliable D call. Trimming took 6 bases from V and 13 from J, leaving 16 bases between them. Germline loops: CDR1 MNHEY, CDR2 SMNVEV (reference sequence). The CDR3 totals 12 residues. The CDR3 protein is CASSHPSYLIYF. The CDR3 nucleotides are TGTGCCAGCAGCCATCCTTCGTACCTAATATATTTT.